The source of this T cell receptor beta chain is a study of OX40 agonist ivuxolimab in advanced cancers. On the study more broadly: Patients with prior anti-PD-1, anti-PD-L1 or anti-CTLA-4 therapy were eligible; 40% had some.

This CDR3 comprises 15 residues. Germline V lookup: CDR1 SGHTS, CDR2 YDEGEE. Trimming pared 4 bases from V and 2 bases from J, leaving 16 bases between. This table comes from immunoSEQ multiplex PCR, and its TCRdb copy is limited to in-frame clones, with some not included. The repertoire holds about 64,000 clones, with roughly 80% as singletons. The rearrangement links TRBV5-8 to TRBJ2-7; possibly TRBD1 or TRBD2 for D (7 bases each). Sequencing used CD4+ or CD8+ T cells sorted from blood, obtained in a trial of the OX40 agonist ivuxolimab. The TCR comes from an adult with an advanced solid tumor such as melanoma, head and neck, liver or kidney cancer. Here the CDR3 DNA reads TGTGCCAGCAGCGTGCAGGGGGGGCGGGCCTACGAGCAGTACTTC. This translates into CASSVQGGRAYEQYF.